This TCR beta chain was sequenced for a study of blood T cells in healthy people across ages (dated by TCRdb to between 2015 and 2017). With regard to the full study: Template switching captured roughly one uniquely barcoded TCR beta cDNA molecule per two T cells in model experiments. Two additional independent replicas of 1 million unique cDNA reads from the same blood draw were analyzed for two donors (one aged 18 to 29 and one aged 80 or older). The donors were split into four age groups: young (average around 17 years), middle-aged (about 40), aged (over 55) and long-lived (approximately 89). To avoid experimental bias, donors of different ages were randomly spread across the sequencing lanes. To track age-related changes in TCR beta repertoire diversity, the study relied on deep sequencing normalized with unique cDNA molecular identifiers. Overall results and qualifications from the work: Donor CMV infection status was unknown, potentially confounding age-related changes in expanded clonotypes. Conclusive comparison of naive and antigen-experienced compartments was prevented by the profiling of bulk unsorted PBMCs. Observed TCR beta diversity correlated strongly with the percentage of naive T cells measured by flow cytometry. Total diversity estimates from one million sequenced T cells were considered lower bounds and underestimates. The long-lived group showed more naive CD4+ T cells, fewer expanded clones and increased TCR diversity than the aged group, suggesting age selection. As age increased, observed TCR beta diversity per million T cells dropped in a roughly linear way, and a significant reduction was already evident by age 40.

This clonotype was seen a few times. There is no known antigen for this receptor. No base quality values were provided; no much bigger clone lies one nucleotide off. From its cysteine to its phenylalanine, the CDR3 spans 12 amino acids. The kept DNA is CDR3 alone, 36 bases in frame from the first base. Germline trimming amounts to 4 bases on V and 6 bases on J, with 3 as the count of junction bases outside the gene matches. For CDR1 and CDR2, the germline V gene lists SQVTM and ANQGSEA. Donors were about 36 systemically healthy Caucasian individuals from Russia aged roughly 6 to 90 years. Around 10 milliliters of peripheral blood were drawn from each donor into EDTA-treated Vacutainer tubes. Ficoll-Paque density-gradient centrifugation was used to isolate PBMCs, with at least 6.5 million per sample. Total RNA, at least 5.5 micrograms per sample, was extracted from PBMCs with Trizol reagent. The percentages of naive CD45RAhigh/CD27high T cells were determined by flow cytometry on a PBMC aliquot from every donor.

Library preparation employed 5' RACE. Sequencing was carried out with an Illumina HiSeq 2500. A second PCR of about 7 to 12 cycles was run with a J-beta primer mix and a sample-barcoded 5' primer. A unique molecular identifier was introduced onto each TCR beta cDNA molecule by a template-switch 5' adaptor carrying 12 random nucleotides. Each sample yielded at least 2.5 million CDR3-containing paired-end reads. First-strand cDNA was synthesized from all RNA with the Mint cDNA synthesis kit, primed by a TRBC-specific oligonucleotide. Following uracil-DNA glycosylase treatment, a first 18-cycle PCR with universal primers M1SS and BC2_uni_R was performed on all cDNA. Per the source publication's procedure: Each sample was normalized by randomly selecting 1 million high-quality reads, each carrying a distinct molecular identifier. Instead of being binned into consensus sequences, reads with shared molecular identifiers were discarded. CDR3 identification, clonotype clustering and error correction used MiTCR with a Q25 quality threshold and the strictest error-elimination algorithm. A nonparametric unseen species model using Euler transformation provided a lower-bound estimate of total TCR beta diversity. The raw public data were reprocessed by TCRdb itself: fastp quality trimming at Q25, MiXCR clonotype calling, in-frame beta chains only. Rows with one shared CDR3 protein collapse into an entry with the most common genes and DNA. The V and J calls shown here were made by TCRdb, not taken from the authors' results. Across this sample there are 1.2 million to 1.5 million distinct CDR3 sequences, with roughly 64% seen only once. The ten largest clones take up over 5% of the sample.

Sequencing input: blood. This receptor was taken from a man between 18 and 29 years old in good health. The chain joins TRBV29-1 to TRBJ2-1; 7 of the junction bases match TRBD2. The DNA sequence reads TGCAGCGTTGCAGGCGGGGGCAATGAGCAGTTCTTC. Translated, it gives CSVAGGGNEQFF.